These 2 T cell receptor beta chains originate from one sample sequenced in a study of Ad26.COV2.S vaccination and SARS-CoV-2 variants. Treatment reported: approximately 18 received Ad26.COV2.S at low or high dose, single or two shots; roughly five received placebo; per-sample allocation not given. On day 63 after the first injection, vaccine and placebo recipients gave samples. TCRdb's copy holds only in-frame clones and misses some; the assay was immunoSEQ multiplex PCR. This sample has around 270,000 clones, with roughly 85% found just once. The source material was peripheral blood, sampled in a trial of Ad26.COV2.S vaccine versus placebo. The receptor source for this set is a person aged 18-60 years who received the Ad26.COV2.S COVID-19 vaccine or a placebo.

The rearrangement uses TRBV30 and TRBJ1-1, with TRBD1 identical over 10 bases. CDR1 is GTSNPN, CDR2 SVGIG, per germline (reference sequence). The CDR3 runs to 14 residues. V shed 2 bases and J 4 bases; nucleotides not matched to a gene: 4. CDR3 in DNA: TGTGCCTGGAGTTTTCGGACAGGGGGCACTGAAGCTTTCTTT. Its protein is CAWSFRTGGTEAFF.

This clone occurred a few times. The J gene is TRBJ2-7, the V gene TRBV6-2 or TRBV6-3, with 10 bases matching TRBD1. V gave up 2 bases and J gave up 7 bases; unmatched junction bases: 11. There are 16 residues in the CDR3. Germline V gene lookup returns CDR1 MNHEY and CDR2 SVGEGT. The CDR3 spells CASSYLLRQGADEQYV. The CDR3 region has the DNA TGTGCCAGCAGTTACCTCCTTCGACAGGGGGCAGATGAGCAGTACGTC.